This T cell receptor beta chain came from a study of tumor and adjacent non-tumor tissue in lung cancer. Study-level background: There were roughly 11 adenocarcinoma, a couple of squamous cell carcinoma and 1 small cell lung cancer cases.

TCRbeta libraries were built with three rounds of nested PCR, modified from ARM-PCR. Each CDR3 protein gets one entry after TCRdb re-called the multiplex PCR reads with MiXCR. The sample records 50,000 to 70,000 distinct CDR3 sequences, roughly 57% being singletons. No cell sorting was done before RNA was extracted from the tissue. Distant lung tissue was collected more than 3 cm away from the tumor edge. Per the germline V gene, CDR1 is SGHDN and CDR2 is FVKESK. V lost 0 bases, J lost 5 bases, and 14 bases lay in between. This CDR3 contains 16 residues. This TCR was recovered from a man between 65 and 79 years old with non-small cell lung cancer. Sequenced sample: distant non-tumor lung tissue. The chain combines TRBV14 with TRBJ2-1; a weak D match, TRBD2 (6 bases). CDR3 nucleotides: TGTGCCAGCAGCCAAGATGCGGGGAAATGGGACAATGAGCAGTTCTTC. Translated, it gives CASSQDAGKWDNEQFF.